This TCR beta chain emerged from a study of blood T cell repertoires in COVID-19. On the study more broadly: Donors in the United States, Italy and Spain gave samples during acute or convalescent COVID-19.

Per the germline V gene, CDR1 is MNHEY and CDR2 is SVGAGI. CDR3 length equals 13 residues. Deletions cut 8 bases from V and 1 base from J, with 9 bases between. The authors' processing: Quantification of nucleated cells was approximated via reference gene primer amplification. Using immunoSEQ multiplex PCR, the repertoire was profiled, and TCRdb retains in-frame clones only, with some absent. The DNA gave D and trimming, while V, J and clone size come from that table. Here the sample spans about 180,000 clones, around 83% being singletons. The chain employs TRBV6-5 and TRBJ2-4; D gene uncertain. The source of this sequence is a woman in her 70s with COVID-19, enrolled during active disease. The specimen was peripheral blood. CDR3 residues: CASHSEAKNIQYF. Written as DNA, the CDR3 is TGTGCCAGCCATAGTGAGGCCAAAAACATTCAGTACTTC.